The subject of this entry is one TCR beta chain. Its antigen is unknown. This sample was included in a study of shared clonotypes between healthy human individuals. Deep level was the assay's run setting. Method: immunoSEQ multiplex PCR; TCRdb's copy keeps in-frame clones and lacks some. The table includes approximately 350,000 clones, approximately 97% detected once. Per germline, CDR1 SNHLY and CDR2 FYNNEI. Trimming took off 8 bases at V and 2 bases at J, with 12 bases between the two ends. The CDR3 covers 14 residues. Recent vaccinations or acute infections were absent in the healthy HIV-negative adult donors. CD8 memory was a combination of CD45RO+ cells and CCR7-negative CD45RA+ TemRA cells. Study-level findings and limits: Relative to their counterparts shared across all four donors, non-shared clonotypes exhibited diminished generation probabilities.

This chain uses TRBV2 with TRBJ2-2; D remains ambiguous. Material for sequencing was memory CD8+ T cells sorted from blood. The subset denotes: CD45RO+ cells pooled with CCR7-negative TemRA cells. This sequence was found in a man under 40 in good health. CDR3 nucleotide sequence: TGTGCCAGCCAGATGATGGCCAACACCGGGGAGCTGTTTTTT. It codes for CASQMMANTGELFF.